The 9 T cell receptor beta chains below all came from one sample that was sequenced in a study of early T cells in non-severe SARS-CoV-2 infection. TCRdb redid the calling of the 5' RACE reads with MiXCR, one entry per CDR3 protein. Of more than 60,000 distinct CDR3 sequences in the sample, 4% to 5.5% were seen once. The source material was whole blood. These receptor sequences come from an adult who was a healthcare worker with PCR-confirmed SARS-CoV-2 infection or an uninfected control (not recorded which).

This clonotype came up many times. The chain links TRBV10-1 to TRBJ2-3; 8 bases map to TRBD2. CDR1 and CDR2 from the germline V gene are WNHNN and SYGVQD (reference sequence). The V gene end was trimmed by 4 bases and the J gene end by 4 bases; junction bases not matched to a gene: 7. This CDR3 has 15 residues. In DNA form, the CDR3 reads TGCGCCAGCAGTGCGGGAGGGCATTCGGCAGATACGCAGTATTTT. Protein: CASSAGGHSADTQYF.

CDR3 residues: CASSPAPGGAYEQYF. The CDR3 nucleotides read TGTGCCAGCTCACCTGCCCCGGGAGGTGCCTACGAGCAGTACTTC. V gene TRBV18 combines with J gene TRBJ2-7, with 7 bases matching TRBD2. From germline, CDR1 is KGHSH and CDR2 LQKENI. The CDR3 is 15 amino acids. V lost 3 bases, J lost 2 bases, and 7 bases stayed unmatched. Based on the CDR3 plus reference TRBV18 and TRBJ2-7, the full variable domain is NAGVMQNPRHLVRRRGQEARLRCSPMKGHSHVYWYRQLPEEGLKFMVYLQKENIIDESGMPKERFSAEFPKEGPSILRIQQVVRGDSAAYFCASSPAPGGAYEQYFGPGTRLTVT.

This clonotype appeared many times. The chain joins TRBV29-1 to TRBJ2-1; 7 positions agree with TRBD1. Germline CDR1 and CDR2: SQVTM and ANQGSEA. The V segment lost 0 bases and the J segment 5 bases; nucleotides outside the gene matches: 7. CDR3 length: 15 amino acids. CDR3 loop: CSVEEYRGGDNEQFF. Written as DNA, the CDR3 is TGCAGCGTTGAAGAGTACAGGGGTGGGGACAATGAGCAGTTCTTC.

This clonotype came up many times. The CDR3 nucleotides are TGTGCCAGCAGCTTAGGACAGGGAGTCACCGGGGAGCTGTTTTTT. It is translated as CASSLGQGVTGELFF. The chain has TRBV11-3 and TRBJ2-2, with 7 bases identical to TRBD1. Trimming at V came to 1 base and at J to 4 bases, leaving 3 bases not matched to a gene. The CDR3 length is 15 residues. Germline CDR1 reads SGHNT; CDR2 reads YENEEA.

This chain links TRBV29-1 with TRBJ2-2, with D possibly called TRBD1 or TRBD2 (6 bases each). This CDR3 contains 11 residues. Trimming stripped 6 bases from V and 6 bases from J, with 8 bases between. Germline CDR1 is SQVTM and CDR2 is ANQGSEA. The CDR3 loop reads CSVGGPGELFF. Written as DNA, the CDR3 is TGCAGCGTGGGGGGCCCCGGGGAGCTGTTTTTT.

This clonotype has a count of ten or more. The V call is TRBV6-2 or TRBV6-3, the J call TRBJ1-1; the match to TRBD1 covers 7 bases. The ends lost 7 bases at V and 4 bases at J; junction bases unmatched: 12. Per the germline V gene, CDR1 is MNHEY and CDR2 is SVGEGT. CDR3 length: 15 amino acids. The CDR3, as DNA: TGTGCCAGCAAAGACAGGGCCTTTACGGGCACTGAAGCTTTCTTT. Encoded protein: CASKDRAFTGTEAFF.

This clonotype has at least ten counts. The V gene is TRBV20-1, the J gene TRBJ2-7; 10 bases map to TRBD1. The CDR3 spans 15 residues. CDR1 and CDR2 from the germline V gene are DFQATT and SNEGSKA (reference sequence). Trimming took 5 bases from V and 2 from J; bases not matched to a gene: 9. The CDR3 here is CSAHFPGQGTYEQYF. The CDR3 bases are TGCAGTGCTCATTTCCCGGGACAGGGGACCTACGAGCAGTACTTC.

The sample holds a few counts of this clonotype. This chain joins TRBV5-1 and TRBJ1-2; TRBD1 is a possible D gene (5 bases). Trimming cost V 1 base and J 4 bases, with 14 bases left between them. From germline, CDR1 is SGHRS and CDR2 YFSETQ. The CDR3 consists of 15 residues. Here the CDR3 reads CASSLTVGASYGYTF. CDR3 DNA: TGCGCCAGCAGCTTGACCGTTGGGGCGAGCTATGGCTACACCTTC. Supplemented by reference TRBV5-1 and TRBJ1-2, the full variable domain reads KAGVTQTPRYLIKTRGQQVTLSCSPISGHRSVSWYQQTPGQGLQFLFEYFSETQRNKGNFPGRFSGRQFSNSRSEMNVSTLELGDSALYLCASSLTVGASYGYTFGSGTRLTVV.

This clonotype appeared many times. The genes are TRBV5-1 and TRBJ2-7; D is perhaps TRBD1 (6 bases). CDR1 SGHRS and CDR2 YFSETQ come from the germline V gene. The CDR3 runs 12 residues. Trimming took off 7 bases at V and 0 bases at J, with 8 bases between the two ends. Here the CDR3 DNA reads TGCGCCAGCCGGGACAACTCCTACGAGCAGTACTTC. This sequence encodes CASRDNSYEQYF.